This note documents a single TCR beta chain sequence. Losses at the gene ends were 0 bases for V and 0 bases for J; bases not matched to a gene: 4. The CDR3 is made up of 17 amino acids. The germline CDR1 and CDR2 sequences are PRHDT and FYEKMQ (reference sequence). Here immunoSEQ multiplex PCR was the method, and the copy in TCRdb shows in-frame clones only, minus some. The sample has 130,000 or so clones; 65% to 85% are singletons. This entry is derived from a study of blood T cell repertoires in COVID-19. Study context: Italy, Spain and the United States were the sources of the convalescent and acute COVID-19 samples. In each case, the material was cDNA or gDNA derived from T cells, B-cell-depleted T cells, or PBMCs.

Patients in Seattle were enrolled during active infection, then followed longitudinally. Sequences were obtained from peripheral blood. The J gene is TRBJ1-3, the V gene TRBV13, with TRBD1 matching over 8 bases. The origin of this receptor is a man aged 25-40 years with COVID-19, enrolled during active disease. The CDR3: CASSLGTGAYSGNTIYF. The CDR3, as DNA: TGTGCCAGCAGCTTAGGGACAGGGGCCTACTCTGGAAACACCATATATTTT.